Sequencing of this TCR beta chain was carried out in a study of T-cell memory formation after mild COVID-19. About the study: There were largely donor-specific TCR clusters.

Study-wide results and caveats: The study detected some responding clones in pre-infection memory, suggesting cross-reactive memory joined.

Using its own MiXCR run on the 5' RACE reads, TCRdb lists one record per CDR3 protein. The table lists a few hundred thousand distinct CDR3 sequences, over 20% of them singletons, with roughly an eighth in the top ten. Only a few counts were recorded for this clonotype. As yet, its antigen is unknown. The CDR3 is made up of 13 amino acids. The germline gives CDR1 MNHNS, CDR2 SASEGT. V lost 5 bases and J lost 7, with 12 bases in between. The sample taken for sequencing was PBMCs or a T cell subset sorted from them (not recorded which). The chain has TRBV6-1 and TRBJ1-5; TRBD1 might be the D (6 bases). This TCR was recovered from an adult woman who had mild COVID-19 (a few samples of this study predate the infection). Cell type and time point are not known. CDR3 DNA: TGTGCCAGCAGTACAGGGTTGGAGCAGCCCCAGCATTTT. As protein: CASSTGLEQPQHF.